The rows below give T cell receptor beta chains drawn from one sample of a study of pediatric ulcerative colitis. Libraries were prepared by immunoSEQ multiplex PCR; TCRdb keeps only in-frame clonotypes and omits some of them. The data show more than 50,000 clones, around 80% seen once. The sample was blood. These receptors all stem from a boy between 5 and 17 years old with moderate ulcerative colitis. CDR3s include the opening cysteine and the closing phenylalanine or tryptophan. Fields, in order: clone size, D gene, J gene, V gene, CDR3 DNA, CDR3 protein. D genes are given only for firm matches. Clone size is stated in some rows and not others, as once, few, many or a class when expanded.

clone_size: medium-sized; d_call: NA; j_call: TRBJ1-2; v_call: TRBV15; cdr3_nt: TGTGCCACCAGCAGAGAAATGACAGATTGGGTTTTTGGCTACACCTTC; cdr3_aa: CATSREMTDWVFGYTF
clone_size: once; d_call: NA; j_call: TRBJ2-3; v_call: TRBV19; cdr3_nt: TGTGCCAGTAGTGTCAGGGGCCGGCCTAGCACAGATACGCAGTATTTT; cdr3_aa: CASSVRGRPSTDTQYF
clone_size: once; d_call: NA; j_call: TRBJ2-3; v_call: TRBV2; cdr3_nt: TGTGCCAGCAGTGATCGGATCCTAAGGAGCACAGATACGCAGTATTTT; cdr3_aa: CASSDRILRSTDTQYF
clone_size: NA; d_call: NA; j_call: TRBJ1-3; v_call: TRBV7-2; cdr3_nt: TGTGCCAGCACCTTAAAACAGAGAGGGGATGGCGCCATATATTTT; cdr3_aa: CASTLKQRGDGAIYF
clone_size: NA; d_call: NA; j_call: TRBJ2-7; v_call: TRBV7-8; cdr3_nt: TGTGCCAGCAGCTTAGCAGGAATCTTGAACGACGAGCAGTACTTC; cdr3_aa: CASSLAGILNDEQYF
clone_size: NA; d_call: NA; j_call: TRBJ2-7; v_call: TRBV5-1; cdr3_nt: TGCGCCAGCAGCCCGGAGGGGCTCGAGCAGTACTTC; cdr3_aa: CASSPEGLEQYF
clone_size: NA; d_call: NA; j_call: TRBJ1-2; v_call: TRBV6-5; cdr3_nt: TGTGCCAGCAGTTACTCCCGGGGGTCGGACTATGGCTACACCTTC; cdr3_aa: CASSYSRGSDYGYTF
clone_size: once; d_call: NA; j_call: TRBJ1-2; v_call: TRBV19; cdr3_nt: TGTGCCAGTAATAGGGATAGAAACTATGGCTACACCTTC; cdr3_aa: CASNRDRNYGYTF
clone_size: once; d_call: NA; j_call: TRBJ1-2; v_call: TRBV6-6; cdr3_nt: TGTGCCAGCAGTTACACAGCCACAGGGAATGGCTACACCTTC; cdr3_aa: CASSYTATGNGYTF
clone_size: NA; d_call: NA; j_call: TRBJ2-7; v_call: TRBV19; cdr3_nt: TGTGCCAGTAGTATAGTAGCAGGACCCCAATACGAGCAGTACTTC; cdr3_aa: CASSIVAGPQYEQYF
clone_size: NA; d_call: TRBD1; j_call: TRBJ1-2; v_call: TRBV6-6; cdr3_nt: TGTGCCAGCATCCAAGGGACAGGGGGCGACGGCTACACCTTC; cdr3_aa: CASIQGTGGDGYTF
clone_size: few; d_call: NA; j_call: TRBJ1-1; v_call: TRBV7-3; cdr3_nt: TGTGCCAGCAGCTTAACGACCGGGAACACTGAAGCTTTCTTT; cdr3_aa: CASSLTTGNTEAFF
clone_size: NA; d_call: NA; j_call: TRBJ2-3; v_call: TRBV10-3; cdr3_nt: TGTGCCATCAGTAACCTACCCTCCGATACGCAGTATTTT; cdr3_aa: CAISNLPSDTQYF
clone_size: few; d_call: NA; j_call: TRBJ1-1; v_call: TRBV4-3; cdr3_nt: TGCGCCAGCAGCCAAGGGGCAGGGCGGATGAACACTGAAGCTTTCTTT; cdr3_aa: CASSQGAGRMNTEAFF
clone_size: few; d_call: NA; j_call: TRBJ1-5; v_call: TRBV7-9; cdr3_nt: TGTGCCAGCAGCTTAGCGGCGGGGGGCCGAGGCAATCAGCCCCAGCATTTT; cdr3_aa: CASSLAAGGRGNQPQHF
clone_size: NA; d_call: TRBD1; j_call: TRBJ2-2; v_call: TRBV18; cdr3_nt: TGTGCCAGCTCACTCAGGGGGCAGGACACCGGGGAGCTGTTTTTT; cdr3_aa: CASSLRGQDTGELFF
clone_size: NA; d_call: NA; j_call: TRBJ2-3; v_call: TRBV5-6; cdr3_nt: TGTGCCAGCAGCTTTGCGGGCAGTTATGATACGCAGTATTTT; cdr3_aa: CASSFAGSYDTQYF
clone_size: NA; d_call: TRBD1; j_call: TRBJ1-1; v_call: TRBV6-1; cdr3_nt: TGTGCCAGCAGTGAATTTGGGACAGCAATTATCGGGACTGAAGCTTTCTTT; cdr3_aa: CASSEFGTAIIGTEAFF
clone_size: NA; d_call: NA; j_call: TRBJ2-7; v_call: TRBV4-1; cdr3_nt: TGCGCCAGCAGCCAAGACACCCCTAGGGGTGCTAGTGGCGAGCAGTACTTC; cdr3_aa: CASSQDTPRGASGEQYF
clone_size: few; d_call: NA; j_call: TRBJ1-1; v_call: TRBV5-4; cdr3_nt: TGTGCCAGCAGCAAAGCTAGTCGGAACACTGAAGCTTTCTTT; cdr3_aa: CASSKASRNTEAFF
clone_size: NA; d_call: NA; j_call: TRBJ2-7; v_call: TRBV5-1; cdr3_nt: TGCGCCAGCAGCTTGGTTCGGGGATCCGAGCAGTACTTC; cdr3_aa: CASSLVRGSEQYF
clone_size: NA; d_call: NA; j_call: TRBJ1-3; v_call: TRBV5-3; cdr3_nt: TGTGCCAGAAGCTCCGGGTGGACATCTGGAAACACCATATATTTT; cdr3_aa: CARSSGWTSGNTIYF
clone_size: NA; d_call: TRBD2; j_call: TRBJ2-1; v_call: TRBV7-2; cdr3_nt: TGTGCCAGCAGCCAGAGCGGGAGCTCCTACAATGAGCAGTTCTTC; cdr3_aa: CASSQSGSSYNEQFF
clone_size: NA; d_call: TRBD2; j_call: TRBJ2-5; v_call: TRBV5-4; cdr3_nt: TGTGCCAGCAGCCCGGGGGCAGCGGGGGGCCAAGAGACCCAGTACTTC; cdr3_aa: CASSPGAAGGQETQYF
clone_size: NA; d_call: NA; j_call: TRBJ1-4; v_call: TRBV7-2; cdr3_nt: TGTGCCAGCACCTCCCCAAGGGGGGAAAAACTGTTTTTT; cdr3_aa: CASTSPRGEKLFF
clone_size: NA; d_call: NA; j_call: TRBJ1-1; v_call: TRBV19; cdr3_nt: TGTGCCTCTACCTCCCTAGGGGGGAACACTGAAGCTTTCTTT; cdr3_aa: CASTSLGGNTEAFF
clone_size: NA; d_call: NA; j_call: TRBJ1-1; v_call: TRBV5-1; cdr3_nt: TGCGCCAGCAGCGTAACGGATACGAACACTGAAGCTTTCTTT; cdr3_aa: CASSVTDTNTEAFF
clone_size: once; d_call: NA; j_call: TRBJ2-3; v_call: TRBV6-5; cdr3_nt: TGTGCCAGCAACGACCTGGGTATGGCAGATACGCAGTATTTT; cdr3_aa: CASNDLGMADTQYF
clone_size: few; d_call: NA; j_call: TRBJ1-2; v_call: TRBV5-8; cdr3_nt: TGTGCCAGCAGCTTGGATGGCTACACCTTC; cdr3_aa: CASSLDGYTF
clone_size: NA; d_call: TRBD1; j_call: TRBJ1-2; v_call: TRBV6-1; cdr3_nt: TGTGCCAGCAGTGCGCTGGGACAGGGGGCGTCGGGTGGCTACACCTTC; cdr3_aa: CASSALGQGASGGYTF
clone_size: NA; d_call: NA; j_call: TRBJ1-4; v_call: TRBV10-3; cdr3_nt: TGTGCCATCAGTGCTCAGGGCGTAACTAATGAAAAACTGTTTTTT; cdr3_aa: CAISAQGVTNEKLFF
clone_size: NA; d_call: NA; j_call: TRBJ1-1; v_call: TRBV7-2; cdr3_nt: TGTGCCAGCAGCTTAAAGGAACCCTCTCGTCTTCCGGGCACTGAAGCTTTCTTT; cdr3_aa: CASSLKEPSRLPGTEAFF
clone_size: NA; d_call: TRBD1; j_call: TRBJ2-5; v_call: TRBV27; cdr3_nt: TGTGCCAGCGGACACGGGACAGGAGAGACCCAGTACTTC; cdr3_aa: CASGHGTGETQYF
clone_size: NA; d_call: NA; j_call: TRBJ1-5; v_call: TRBV19; cdr3_nt: TGTGCCAGTAGTTGGGGGCGCAGCAATCAGCCCCAGCATTTT; cdr3_aa: CASSWGRSNQPQHF
clone_size: NA; d_call: TRBD2; j_call: TRBJ2-3; v_call: TRBV19; cdr3_nt: TGTGCCAGTACCCTAGCGGGGAGCAGCACAGATACGCAGTATTTT; cdr3_aa: CASTLAGSSTDTQYF
clone_size: NA; d_call: NA; j_call: TRBJ2-7; v_call: TRBV4-3; cdr3_nt: TGCGCCAGCAGCCAAGATGAAGGATGGGGGTACGAGCAGTACTTC; cdr3_aa: CASSQDEGWGYEQYF
clone_size: NA; d_call: NA; j_call: TRBJ1-1; v_call: TRBV5-6; cdr3_nt: TGTGCCAGCTCGGGGGGTACTGAAGCTTTCTTT; cdr3_aa: CASSGGTEAFF
clone_size: NA; d_call: NA; j_call: TRBJ1-1; v_call: TRBV27; cdr3_nt: TGTGCCAGCAGTTTGACGGGTTTGACTGAAGCTTTCTTT; cdr3_aa: CASSLTGLTEAFF
clone_size: few; d_call: TRBD1; j_call: TRBJ2-7; v_call: TRBV27; cdr3_nt: TGTGCCAGCAGCCCTAGGGGGCTCAGAGAGCAGTACTTC; cdr3_aa: CASSPRGLREQYF
clone_size: once; d_call: NA; j_call: TRBJ1-1; v_call: TRBV7-2; cdr3_nt: TGTGCCAGCAGCTATCGGGGAAGCACTGAAGCTTTCTTT; cdr3_aa: CASSYRGSTEAFF
clone_size: NA; d_call: TRBD2; j_call: TRBJ2-7; v_call: TRBV2; cdr3_nt: TGTGCCAGCAGTGAACTTCTAGCGGGAGTGAGCGAGCAGTACTTC; cdr3_aa: CASSELLAGVSEQYF
clone_size: once; d_call: NA; j_call: TRBJ1-6; v_call: TRBV14; cdr3_nt: TGTGCCAGCAGCCAAGAAGTAGGGCAGCTTTCACCCCTCCACTTT; cdr3_aa: CASSQEVGQLSPLHF
clone_size: NA; d_call: NA; j_call: TRBJ1-1; v_call: TRBV7-9; cdr3_nt: TGTGCCAGCAGCGCAGGACGGATTGAAGCTTTCTTT; cdr3_aa: CASSAGRIEAFF
clone_size: NA; d_call: TRBD1; j_call: TRBJ1-2; v_call: TRBV5-1; cdr3_nt: TGCGCCAGCAGCCCAGGGACAGCTTTCCCAAATAAAGAGGGCTACACCTTC; cdr3_aa: CASSPGTAFPNKEGYTF
clone_size: once; d_call: NA; j_call: TRBJ1-1; v_call: TRBV11-2; cdr3_nt: TGTGCCAGCAGCTTAGAGCCTTTTGACACTGAAGCTTTCTTT; cdr3_aa: CASSLEPFDTEAFF
clone_size: NA; d_call: TRBD2; j_call: TRBJ2-5; v_call: TRBV6-5; cdr3_nt: TGTGCCAGCAGTTACTCAGAGCGGGGGGGCCTGTATATGGACTTC; cdr3_aa: CASSYSERGGLYMDF
clone_size: NA; d_call: TRBD1; j_call: TRBJ1-2; v_call: TRBV2; cdr3_nt: TGTGCCAGCAGGGGGGACAGGGAATACTATGGCTACACCTTC; cdr3_aa: CASRGDREYYGYTF
clone_size: NA; d_call: TRBD1; j_call: TRBJ2-7; v_call: TRBV11-2; cdr3_nt: TGTGCCAGCAGTAGACAGGGCTACGAGCAGTACTTC; cdr3_aa: CASSRQGYEQYF
clone_size: NA; d_call: NA; j_call: TRBJ1-2; v_call: TRBV7-9; cdr3_nt: TGTGCCAGCAGCTTCTTCTATGGCTACACCTTC; cdr3_aa: CASSFFYGYTF
clone_size: NA; d_call: TRBD2; j_call: TRBJ2-1; v_call: TRBV25-1; cdr3_nt: TGTGCCAGCAGTGTCGCGGGAGTCCGGAATGAGCAGTTCTTC; cdr3_aa: CASSVAGVRNEQFF
clone_size: NA; d_call: NA; j_call: TRBJ1-1; v_call: TRBV7-9; cdr3_nt: TGTGCCAGCAGCCCTAGAGATCGGGCGCGGACTGAAGCTTTCTTT; cdr3_aa: CASSPRDRARTEAFF
clone_size: few; d_call: NA; j_call: TRBJ1-1; v_call: TRBV9; cdr3_nt: TGTGCCAGCAGTTACATCACGGTGAACACTGAAGCTTTCTTT; cdr3_aa: CASSYITVNTEAFF
clone_size: NA; d_call: NA; j_call: TRBJ2-3; v_call: TRBV29-1; cdr3_nt: TGCAGCGTTGTCGAGGGGTCGACCCCTGGGGATACGCAGTATTTT; cdr3_aa: CSVVEGSTPGDTQYF
clone_size: few; d_call: NA; j_call: TRBJ1-2; v_call: TRBV10-2; cdr3_nt: TGCGCCAGCAGTGAGGGACTGCGCTATGGCTACACCTTC; cdr3_aa: CASSEGLRYGYTF
clone_size: NA; d_call: NA; j_call: TRBJ1-1; v_call: TRBV29-1; cdr3_nt: TGCAGCGGCGGGGGGGAAATGAACACTGAAGCTTTCTTT; cdr3_aa: CSGGGEMNTEAFF
clone_size: NA; d_call: TRBD1; j_call: TRBJ1-3; v_call: TRBV19; cdr3_nt: TGTGCCAGTAATACCCCTGGGCAGGGGGCAGAATCCGGAAACACCATATATTTT; cdr3_aa: CASNTPGQGAESGNTIYF
clone_size: NA; d_call: TRBD2; j_call: TRBJ2-7; v_call: TRBV27; cdr3_nt: TGTGCCAGCAGTTTATCGATTCAGGGACTATCCTACGAGCAGTACTTC; cdr3_aa: CASSLSIQGLSYEQYF